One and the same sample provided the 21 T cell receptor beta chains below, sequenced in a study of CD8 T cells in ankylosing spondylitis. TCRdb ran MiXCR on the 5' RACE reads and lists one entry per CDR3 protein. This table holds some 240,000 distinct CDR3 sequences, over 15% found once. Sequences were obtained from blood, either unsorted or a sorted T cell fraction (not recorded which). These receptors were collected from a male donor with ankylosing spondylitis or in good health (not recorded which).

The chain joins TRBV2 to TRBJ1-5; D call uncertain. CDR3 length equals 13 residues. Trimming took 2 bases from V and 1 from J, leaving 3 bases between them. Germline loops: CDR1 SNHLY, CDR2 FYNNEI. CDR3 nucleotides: TGTGCCAGCAGTGAATGGAGCAATCAGCCCCAGCATTTT. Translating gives CASSEWSNQPQHF.

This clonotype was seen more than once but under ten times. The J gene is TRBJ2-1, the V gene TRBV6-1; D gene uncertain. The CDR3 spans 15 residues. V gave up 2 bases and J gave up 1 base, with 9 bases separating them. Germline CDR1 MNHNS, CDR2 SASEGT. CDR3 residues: CASSETPGSYNEQFF. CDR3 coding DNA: TGTGCCAGCAGTGAAACCCCTGGGTCCTACAATGAGCAGTTCTTC.

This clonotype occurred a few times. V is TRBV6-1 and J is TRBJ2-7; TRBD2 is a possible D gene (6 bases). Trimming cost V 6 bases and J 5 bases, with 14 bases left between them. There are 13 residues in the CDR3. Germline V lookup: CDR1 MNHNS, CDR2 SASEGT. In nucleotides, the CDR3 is TGTGCCAGCAGGATAACCCGACTAGACGAGCAGTACTTC. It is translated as CASRITRLDEQYF.

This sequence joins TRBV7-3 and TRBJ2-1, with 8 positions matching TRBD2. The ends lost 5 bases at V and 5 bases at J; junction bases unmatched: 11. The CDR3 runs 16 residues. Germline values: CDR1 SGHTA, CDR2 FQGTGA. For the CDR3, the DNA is TGTGCCAGCAGCCCTAGTACGGGAGGGCCGGACAATGAGCAGTTCTTC. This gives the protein CASSPSTGGPDNEQFF.

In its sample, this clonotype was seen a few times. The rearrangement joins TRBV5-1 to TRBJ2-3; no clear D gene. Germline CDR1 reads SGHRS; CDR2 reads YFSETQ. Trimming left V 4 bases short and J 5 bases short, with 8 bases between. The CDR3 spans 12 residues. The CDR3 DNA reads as TGCGCCAGCAGCCCCCAGAAAGATACGCAGTATTTT. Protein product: CASSPQKDTQYF.

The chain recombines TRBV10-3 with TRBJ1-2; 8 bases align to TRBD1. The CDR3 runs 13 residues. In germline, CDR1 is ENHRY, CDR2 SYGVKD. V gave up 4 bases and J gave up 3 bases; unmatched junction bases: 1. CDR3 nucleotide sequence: TGTGCCATCAGTGGACAGGGGTACTATGGCTACACCTTC. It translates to CAISGQGYYGYTF.

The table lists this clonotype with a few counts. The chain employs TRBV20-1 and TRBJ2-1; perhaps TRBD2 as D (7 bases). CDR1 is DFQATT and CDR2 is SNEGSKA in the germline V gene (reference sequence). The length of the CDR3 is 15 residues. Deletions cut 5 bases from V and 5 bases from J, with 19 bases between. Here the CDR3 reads CSAVGFGGRDNEQFF. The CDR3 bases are TGCAGTGCTGTAGGGTTCGGGGGGCGCGACAATGAGCAGTTCTTC.

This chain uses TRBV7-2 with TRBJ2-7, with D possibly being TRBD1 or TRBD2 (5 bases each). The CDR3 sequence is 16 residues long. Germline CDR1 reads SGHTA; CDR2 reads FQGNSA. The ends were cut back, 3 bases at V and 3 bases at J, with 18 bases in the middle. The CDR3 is CASSLPGGLPVYEQYF. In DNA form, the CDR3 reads TGTGCCAGCAGCTTGCCTGGGGGTCTACCCGTCTACGAGCAGTACTTC. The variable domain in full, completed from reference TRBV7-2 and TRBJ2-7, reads GAGVSQSPSNKVTEKGKDVELRCDPISGHTALYWYRQSLGQGLEFLIYFQGNSAPDKSGLPSDRFSAERTGGSVSTLTIQRTQQEDSAVYLCASSLPGGLPVYEQYFGPGTRLTVT.

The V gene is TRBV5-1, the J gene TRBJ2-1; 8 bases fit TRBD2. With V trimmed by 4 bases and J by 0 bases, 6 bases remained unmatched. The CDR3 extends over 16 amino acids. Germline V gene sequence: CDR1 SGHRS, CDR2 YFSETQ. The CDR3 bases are TGCGCCAGCAGCGTTACTAGCGGCAGCTCCTACAATGAGCAGTTCTTC. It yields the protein CASSVTSGSSYNEQFF.

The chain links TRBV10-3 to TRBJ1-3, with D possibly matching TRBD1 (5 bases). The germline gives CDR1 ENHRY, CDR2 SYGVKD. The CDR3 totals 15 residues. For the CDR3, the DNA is TGTGGGGCTAGGGACTCAATTCCCTCTGGAAACACCATATATTTT. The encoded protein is CGARDSIPSGNTIYF.

This CDR3 reads CATSRETSGRAMDTQYF. CDR3 sequence (DNA): TGTGCCACCAGCAGAGAGACTAGCGGGAGGGCCATGGATACGCAGTATTTT. The chain links TRBV15 to TRBJ2-3; 14 positions agree with TRBD2. With V trimmed by 0 bases and J by 6 bases, 5 bases remained unmatched. Germline V CDR1 and CDR2: LNHNV, YYDKDF (reference sequence). The CDR3 consists of 17 residues.

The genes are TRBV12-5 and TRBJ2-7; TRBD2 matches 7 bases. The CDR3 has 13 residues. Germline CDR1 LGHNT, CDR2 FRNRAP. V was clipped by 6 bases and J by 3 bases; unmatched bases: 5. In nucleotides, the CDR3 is TGTGCTAGTGGACCCGGGACTAACTACGAGCAGTACTTC. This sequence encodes CASGPGTNYEQYF.

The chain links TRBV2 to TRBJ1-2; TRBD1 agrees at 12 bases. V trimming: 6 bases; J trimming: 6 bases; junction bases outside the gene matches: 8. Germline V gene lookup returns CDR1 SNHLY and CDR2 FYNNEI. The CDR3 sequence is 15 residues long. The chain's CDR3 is CASRAGTGGAHGYTF. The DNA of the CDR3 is TGTGCCAGCAGGGCCGGGACAGGGGGCGCACATGGCTACACCTTC. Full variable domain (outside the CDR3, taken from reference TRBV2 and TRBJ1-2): EPEVTQTPSHQVTQMGQEVILRCVPISNHLYFYWYRQILGQKVEFLVSFYNNEISEKSEIFDDQFSVERPDGSNFTLKIRSTKLEDSAMYFCASRAGTGGAHGYTFGSGTRLTVV.

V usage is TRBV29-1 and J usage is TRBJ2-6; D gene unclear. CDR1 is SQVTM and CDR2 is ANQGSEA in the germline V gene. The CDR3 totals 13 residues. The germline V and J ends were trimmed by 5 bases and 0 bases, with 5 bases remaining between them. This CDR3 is CSVFYSGANVLTF. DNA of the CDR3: TGCAGCGTTTTTTACTCTGGGGCCAACGTCCTGACTTTC.

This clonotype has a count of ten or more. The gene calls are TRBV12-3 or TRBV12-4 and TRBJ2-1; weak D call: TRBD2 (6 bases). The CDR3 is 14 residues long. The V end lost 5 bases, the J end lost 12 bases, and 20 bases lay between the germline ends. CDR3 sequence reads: CASSPWGTGDGQFF. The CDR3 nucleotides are TGTGCCAGCAGTCCTTGGGGGACGGGGGACGGGCAGTTCTTC.

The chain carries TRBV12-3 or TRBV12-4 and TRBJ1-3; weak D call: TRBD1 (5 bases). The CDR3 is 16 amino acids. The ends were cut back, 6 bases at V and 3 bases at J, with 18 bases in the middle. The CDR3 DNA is TGTGCCAGCAGCGATCAGGGACTCGGGGGTGGAAACACCATATATTTT. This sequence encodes CASSDQGLGGGNTIYF.

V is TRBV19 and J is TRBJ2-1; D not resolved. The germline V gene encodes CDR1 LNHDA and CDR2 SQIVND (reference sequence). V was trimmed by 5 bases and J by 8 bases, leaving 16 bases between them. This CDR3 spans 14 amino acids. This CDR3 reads CASSSRVLFDEQFF. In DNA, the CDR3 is TGTGCCAGTAGTTCCCGGGTCCTTTTTGATGAGCAGTTCTTC.

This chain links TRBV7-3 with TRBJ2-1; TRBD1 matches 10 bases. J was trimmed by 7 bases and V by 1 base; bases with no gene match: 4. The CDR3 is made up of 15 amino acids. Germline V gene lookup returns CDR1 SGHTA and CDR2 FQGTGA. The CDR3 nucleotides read TGTGCCAGCAGCTTAAGTGACAGGGGGCGAAATGAGCAGTTCTTC. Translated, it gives CASSLSDRGRNEQFF.

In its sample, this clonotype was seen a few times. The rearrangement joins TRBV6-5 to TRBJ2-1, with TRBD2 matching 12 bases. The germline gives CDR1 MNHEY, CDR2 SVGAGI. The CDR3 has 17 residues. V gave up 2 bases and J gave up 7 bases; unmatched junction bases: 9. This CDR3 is CASSYGPASGRDNEQFF. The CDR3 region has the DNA TGTGCCAGCAGTTACGGGCCGGCTAGCGGGAGGGATAATGAGCAGTTCTTC.

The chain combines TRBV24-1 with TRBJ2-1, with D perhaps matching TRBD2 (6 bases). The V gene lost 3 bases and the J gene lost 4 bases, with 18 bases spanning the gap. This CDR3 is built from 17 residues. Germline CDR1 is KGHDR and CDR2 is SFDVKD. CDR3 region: CATSDTKNPGLYNEQFF. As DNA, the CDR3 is TGTGCCACCAGTGATACAAAGAACCCGGGACTTTACAATGAGCAGTTCTTC.

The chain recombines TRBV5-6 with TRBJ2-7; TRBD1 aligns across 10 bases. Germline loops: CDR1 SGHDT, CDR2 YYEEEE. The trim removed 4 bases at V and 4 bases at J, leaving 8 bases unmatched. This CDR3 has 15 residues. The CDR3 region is CASSIRQGARYEQYF. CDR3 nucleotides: TGTGCCAGCAGCATCCGACAGGGGGCGCGATACGAGCAGTACTTC.